The clone carrying this T cell receptor (beta chain) came up a few times. Its antigen is as yet unknown. PCR amplification relied on 60 Vbeta primers (plus 13 Jbeta primers). Assay: immunoSEQ multiplex PCR; the TCRdb copy retains only in-frame clones and omits some. The profile shows 150,000 to 200,000 clones, over 75% of them singletons. This sample was included in a study of cytomegalovirus exposure and HLA in healthy donors. Study-wide background: Among the 300 to 500 donors who were genotyped, 81% fell in the genetic ancestry cluster that is associated with self-reported Caucasian donors.

Notes on the study in general: Despite most TCR sequences being rare, some public TCRs occurred in many donors. Based on reports, TCR beta sequences accurately predicted HLA-A and HLA-B alleles for most subjects. TCR beta V- and J-gene trimming was later associated with a missense DCLRE1C variant.

The CDR3 length is 14 residues. J gave up 2 bases and V 4 bases, and 5 bases lay outside the gene matches. Germline-derived CDR1 and CDR2 are SQVTM and ANQGSEA. The chain combines TRBV29-1 with TRBJ2-5; TRBD2 aligns across 9 bases. The receptor was derived from a man aged 50 or older in good health and CMV-seropositive. Sequenced material: PBMCs. The CDR3 here is CSVVLAGRQETQYF. CDR3 coding DNA: TGCAGCGTTGTGCTAGCGGGGAGACAAGAGACCCAGTACTTC.